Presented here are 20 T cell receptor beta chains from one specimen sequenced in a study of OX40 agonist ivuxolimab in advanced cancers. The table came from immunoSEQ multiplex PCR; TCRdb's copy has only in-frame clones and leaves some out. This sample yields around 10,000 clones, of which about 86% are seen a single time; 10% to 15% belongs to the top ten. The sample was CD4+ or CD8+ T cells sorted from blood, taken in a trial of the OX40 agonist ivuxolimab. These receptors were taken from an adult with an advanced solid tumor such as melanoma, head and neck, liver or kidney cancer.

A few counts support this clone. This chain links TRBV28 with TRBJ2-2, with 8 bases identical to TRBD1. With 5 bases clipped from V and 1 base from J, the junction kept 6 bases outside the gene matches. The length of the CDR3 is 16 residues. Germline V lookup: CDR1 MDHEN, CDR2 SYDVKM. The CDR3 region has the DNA TGTGCCAGCAGTCCCCAGGACAGGGAGAACACCGGGGAGCTGTTTTTT. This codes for CASSPQDRENTGELFF.

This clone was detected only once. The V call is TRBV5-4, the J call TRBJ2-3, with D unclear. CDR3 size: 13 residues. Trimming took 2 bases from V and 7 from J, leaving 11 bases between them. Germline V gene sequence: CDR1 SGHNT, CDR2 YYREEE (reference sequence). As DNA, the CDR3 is TGTGCCAGCAGCTTCGCTAGTTCGTATACGCAGTATTTT. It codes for CASSFASSYTQYF.

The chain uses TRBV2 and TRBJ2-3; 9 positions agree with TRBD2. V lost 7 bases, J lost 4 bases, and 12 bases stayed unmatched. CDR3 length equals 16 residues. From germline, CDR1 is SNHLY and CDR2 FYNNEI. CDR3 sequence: CASTPVASGVSDTQYF. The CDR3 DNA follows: TGTGCCAGCACCCCGGTGGCTAGCGGGGTCTCAGATACGCAGTATTTT.

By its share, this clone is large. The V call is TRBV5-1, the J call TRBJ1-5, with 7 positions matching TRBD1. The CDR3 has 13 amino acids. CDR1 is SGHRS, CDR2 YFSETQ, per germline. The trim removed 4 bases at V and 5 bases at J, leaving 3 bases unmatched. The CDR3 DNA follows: TGCGCCAGCAGCCATACAGGGGATCAGCCCCAGCATTTT. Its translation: CASSHTGDQPQHF.

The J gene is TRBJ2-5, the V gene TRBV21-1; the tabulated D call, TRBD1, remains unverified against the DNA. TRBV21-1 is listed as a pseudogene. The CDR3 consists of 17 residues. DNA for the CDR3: TGTGCCAGCAGCAAACCCAGACAGGGGGCCTTCCAAGAGACCCAGTACTTC. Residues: CASSKPRQGAFQETQYF.

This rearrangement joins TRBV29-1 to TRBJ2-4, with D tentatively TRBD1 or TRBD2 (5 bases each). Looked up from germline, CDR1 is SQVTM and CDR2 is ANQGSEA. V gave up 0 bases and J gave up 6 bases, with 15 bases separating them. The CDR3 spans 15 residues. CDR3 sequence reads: CSVEEGQGEGNIQYF. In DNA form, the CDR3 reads TGCAGCGTTGAAGAAGGGCAGGGAGAAGGAAACATTCAGTACTTC.

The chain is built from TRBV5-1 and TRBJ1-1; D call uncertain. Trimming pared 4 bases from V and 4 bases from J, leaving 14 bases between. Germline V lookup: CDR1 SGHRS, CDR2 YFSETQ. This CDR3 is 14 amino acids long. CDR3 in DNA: TGCGCCAGCAGCACCTGGCCGGGCAGCACTGAAGCTTTCTTT. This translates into CASSTWPGSTEAFF.

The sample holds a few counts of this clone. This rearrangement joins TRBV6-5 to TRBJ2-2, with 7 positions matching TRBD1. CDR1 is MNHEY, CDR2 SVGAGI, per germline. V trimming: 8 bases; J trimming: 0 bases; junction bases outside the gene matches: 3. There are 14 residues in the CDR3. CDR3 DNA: TGTGCCAGCCTAGGGACAGCGAACACCGGGGAGCTGTTTTTT. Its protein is CASLGTANTGELFF.

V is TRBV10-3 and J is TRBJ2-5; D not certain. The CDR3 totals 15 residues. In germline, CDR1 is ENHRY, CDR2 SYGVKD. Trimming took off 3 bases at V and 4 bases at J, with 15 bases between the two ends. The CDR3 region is CAISERLRPGETQYF. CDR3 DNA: TGTGCCATCAGTGAAAGGTTACGACCCGGAGAGACCCAGTACTTC.

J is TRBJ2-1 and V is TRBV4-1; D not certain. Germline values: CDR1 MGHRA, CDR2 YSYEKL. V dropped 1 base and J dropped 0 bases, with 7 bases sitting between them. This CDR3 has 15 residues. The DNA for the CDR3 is TGCGCCAGCAGCCAAGGCCCGAGCTCCTACAATGAGCAGTTCTTC. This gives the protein CASSQGPSSYNEQFF.

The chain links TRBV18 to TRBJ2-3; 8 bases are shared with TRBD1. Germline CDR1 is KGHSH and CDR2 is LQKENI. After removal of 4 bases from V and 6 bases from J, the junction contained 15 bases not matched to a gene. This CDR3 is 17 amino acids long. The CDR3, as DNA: TGTGCCAGCTCACATACCGGGATGGACAGGGCTGACGATACGCAGTATTTT. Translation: CASSHTGMDRADDTQYF.

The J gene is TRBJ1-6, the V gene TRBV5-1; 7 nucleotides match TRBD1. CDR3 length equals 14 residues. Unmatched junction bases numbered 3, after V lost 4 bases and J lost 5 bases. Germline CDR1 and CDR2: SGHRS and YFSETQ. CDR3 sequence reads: CASSTGTDNSPLHF. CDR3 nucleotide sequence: TGCGCCAGCAGCACCGGGACAGATAATTCACCCCTCCACTTT.

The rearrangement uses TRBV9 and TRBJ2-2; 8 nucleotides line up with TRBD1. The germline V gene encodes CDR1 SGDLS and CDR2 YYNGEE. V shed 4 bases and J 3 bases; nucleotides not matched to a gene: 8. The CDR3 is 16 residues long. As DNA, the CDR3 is TGTGCCAGCAGCTCCGGACAGGGAGAGGACACCGGGGAGCTGTTTTTT. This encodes CASSSGQGEDTGELFF.

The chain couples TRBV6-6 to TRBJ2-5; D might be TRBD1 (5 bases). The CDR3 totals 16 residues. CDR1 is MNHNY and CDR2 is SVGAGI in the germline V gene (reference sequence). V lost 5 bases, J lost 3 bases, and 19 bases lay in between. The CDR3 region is CASSTGHRLGKETQYF. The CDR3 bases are TGTGCCAGCAGTACTGGGCACAGGCTGGGGAAAGAGACCCAGTACTTC.

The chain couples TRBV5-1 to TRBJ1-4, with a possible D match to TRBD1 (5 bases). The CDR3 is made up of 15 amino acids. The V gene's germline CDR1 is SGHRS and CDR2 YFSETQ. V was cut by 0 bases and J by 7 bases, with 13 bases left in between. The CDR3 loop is CASSLAQGLGEKLFF. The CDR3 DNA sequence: TGCGCCAGCAGCTTGGCGCAGGGCTTGGGTGAAAAACTGTTTTTT.

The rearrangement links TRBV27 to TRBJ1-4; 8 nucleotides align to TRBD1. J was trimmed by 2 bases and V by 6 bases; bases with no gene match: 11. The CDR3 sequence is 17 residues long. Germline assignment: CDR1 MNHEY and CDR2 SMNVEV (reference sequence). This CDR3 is CASSRRTGIFTNEKLFF. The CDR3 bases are TGTGCCAGCAGCAGGAGGACAGGGATTTTCACTAATGAAAAACTGTTTTTT.

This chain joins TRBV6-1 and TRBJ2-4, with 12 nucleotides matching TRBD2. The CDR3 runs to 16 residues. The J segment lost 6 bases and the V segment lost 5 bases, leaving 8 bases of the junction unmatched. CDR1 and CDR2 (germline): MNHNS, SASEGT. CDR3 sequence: CASSQGTSGPRNIQYF. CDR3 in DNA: TGTGCCAGCAGTCAAGGGACTAGCGGGCCCCGAAACATTCAGTACTTC.

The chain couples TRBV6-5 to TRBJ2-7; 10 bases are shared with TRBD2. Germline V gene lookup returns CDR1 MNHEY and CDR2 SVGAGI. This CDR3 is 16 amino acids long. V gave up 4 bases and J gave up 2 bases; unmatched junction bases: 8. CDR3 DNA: TGTGCCAGCAGTTTCCCCGGGACTAGCGAGCCCTACGAGCAGTACTTC. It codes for CASSFPGTSEPYEQYF.

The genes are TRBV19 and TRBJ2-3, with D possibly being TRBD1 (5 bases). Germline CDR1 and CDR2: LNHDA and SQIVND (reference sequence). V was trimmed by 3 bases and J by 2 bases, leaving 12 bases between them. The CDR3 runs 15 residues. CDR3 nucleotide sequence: TGTGCCAGTAGTATGGGGCTGGGGCTCACAGATACGCAGTATTTT. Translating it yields CASSMGLGLTDTQYF.

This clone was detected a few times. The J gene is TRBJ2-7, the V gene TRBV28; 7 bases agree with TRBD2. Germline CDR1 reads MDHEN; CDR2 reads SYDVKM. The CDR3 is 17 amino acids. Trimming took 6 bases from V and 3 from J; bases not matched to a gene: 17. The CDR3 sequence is CASSLEGGAAGYYEQYF. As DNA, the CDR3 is TGTGCCAGCAGCCTAGAGGGAGGGGCGGCGGGGTACTACGAGCAGTACTTC.